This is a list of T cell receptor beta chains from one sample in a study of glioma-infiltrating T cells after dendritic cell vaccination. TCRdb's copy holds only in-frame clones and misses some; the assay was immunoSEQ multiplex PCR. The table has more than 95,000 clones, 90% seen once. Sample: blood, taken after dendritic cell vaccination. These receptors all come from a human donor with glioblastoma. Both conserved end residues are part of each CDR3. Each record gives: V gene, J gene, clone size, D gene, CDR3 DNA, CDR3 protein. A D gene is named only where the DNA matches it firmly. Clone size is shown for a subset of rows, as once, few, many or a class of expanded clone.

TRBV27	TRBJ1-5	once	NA	TGTGCCAGCAGTTTCTTACAGATGGGCCAGCCCCAGCATTTT	CASSFLQMGQPQHF
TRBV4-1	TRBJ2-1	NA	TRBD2	TGCGCCAGCAGCCTACCGACTAGCGGGGGAGACAACAATGAGCAGTTCTTC	CASSLPTSGGDNNEQFF
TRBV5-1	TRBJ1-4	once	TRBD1	TGCGCCAGCAGCAGAGACAGGGGAGGAAATCCAACTAATGAAAAACTGTTTTTT	CASSRDRGGNPTNEKLFF
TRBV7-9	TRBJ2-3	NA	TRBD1	TGTGCCAGCAGCCTAGGGACAGTGGGTTACACAGATACGCAGTATTTT	CASSLGTVGYTDTQYF
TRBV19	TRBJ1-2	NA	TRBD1	TGTGCCAGTAGGGGACAGGGGAGGAATGGCTACACCTTC	CASRGQGRNGYTF
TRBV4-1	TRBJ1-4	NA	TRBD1	TGCGCCAGCAGCCAAGGTCATCAGGGGGGTGAAAAACTGTTTTTT	CASSQGHQGGEKLFF
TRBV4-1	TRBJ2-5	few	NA	TGCGCCAGCAGCTCAACGGCGGAACAAGAGACCCAGTACTTC	CASSSTAEQETQYF
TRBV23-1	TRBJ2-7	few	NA	TGCGCCAGGCCGTCAGGATTCGACTACGAGCAGTACTTC	CARPSGFDYEQYF
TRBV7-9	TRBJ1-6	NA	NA	TGTGCCAGCAGCTATACGGATTCACCCCTCCACTTT	CASSYTDSPLHF
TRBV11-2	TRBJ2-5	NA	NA	TGTGCCAGCAGCTCAGTGGGCAGGGCCCGAGGGACCCAGTACTTC	CASSSVGRARGTQYF
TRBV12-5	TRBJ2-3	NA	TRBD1	TGTGCTAGTGGTTTGCCTGGGACAGCCGGGGATACGCAGTATTTT	CASGLPGTAGDTQYF
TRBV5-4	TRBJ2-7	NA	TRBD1	TGTGCCAGCAGCACCGGTGGGACAGGGGCCACCTACGAGCAGTACTTC	CASSTGGTGATYEQYF
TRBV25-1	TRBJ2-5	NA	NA	TGTGCCAGCAGTGCGACTAGTAGTAAGACCCAGTACTTC	CASSATSSKTQYF
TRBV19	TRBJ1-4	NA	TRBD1	TGTGCCAGTAGCCAGACAGGGAACAATGAAAAACTGTTTTTT	CASSQTGNNEKLFF
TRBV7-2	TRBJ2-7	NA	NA	TGTGCCAGCAGCTCCCCTAGGAGATCCTACGAGCAGTACTTC	CASSSPRRSYEQYF
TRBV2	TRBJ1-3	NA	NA	TGTGCCAGCAGTTCGAGAGAGGCCCACTCTGGAAACACCATATATTTT	CASSSREAHSGNTIYF
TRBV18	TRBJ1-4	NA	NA	TGTGCCAGCTCACCACCGCAGGGTGAAAAACTGTTTTTT	CASSPPQGEKLFF
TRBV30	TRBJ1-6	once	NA	TGTGCCGGGAGGACCTCAGGGAATTCACCCCTCCACTTT	CAGRTSGNSPLHF
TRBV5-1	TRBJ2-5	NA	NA	TGCGCCAGCAGCTCCCCGGGTAAAGAGACCCAGTACTTC	CASSSPGKETQYF
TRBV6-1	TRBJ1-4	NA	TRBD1	TGTGCCAGCAGGTCACAGGGGGGCGATGAAAAACTGTTTTTT	CASRSQGGDEKLFF
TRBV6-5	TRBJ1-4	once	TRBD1	TGTGCCAGCAGCCGGGACAGGGCAAATGAAAAACTGTTTTTT	CASSRDRANEKLFF
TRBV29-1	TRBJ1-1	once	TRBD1	TGCAGCTCGGACAGGGGGACGAACACTGAAGCTTTCTTT	CSSDRGTNTEAFF
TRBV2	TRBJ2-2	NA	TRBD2	TGTGCCAGCAGTTTGCGGGGGGGCGAGACCGGGGAGCTGTTTTTT	CASSLRGGETGELFF
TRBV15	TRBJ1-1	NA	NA	TGTGCCACCAGCAGAGACCAGGGATGGAACACTGAAGCTTTCTTT	CATSRDQGWNTEAFF
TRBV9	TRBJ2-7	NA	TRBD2	TGTGCCAGCAGCGGAACGGGAGGGCCCAACGAGCAGTACTTC	CASSGTGGPNEQYF
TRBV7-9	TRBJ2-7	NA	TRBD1	TGTGCCAGCAGCAACGAGGACAGGTCACTACTCTACGAGCAGTACTTC	CASSNEDRSLLYEQYF
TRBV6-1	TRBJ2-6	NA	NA	TGTGCCAGCAGTGAAGGGACAACTGGGGCCAACGTCCTGACTTTC	CASSEGTTGANVLTF
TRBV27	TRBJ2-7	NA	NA	TGTGCCAGCAGTACCTTAAGTGCAGGGGATCCAGACGAGCAGTACTTC	CASSTLSAGDPDEQYF
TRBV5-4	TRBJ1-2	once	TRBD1	TGTGCCAGCAGCTTGAGGGGGCCCTTTGGCTACACCTTC	CASSLRGPFGYTF
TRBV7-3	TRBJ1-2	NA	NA	TGTGCCAGCAGCCCAGGGACGCGGGGAGGCTACACCTTC	CASSPGTRGGYTF
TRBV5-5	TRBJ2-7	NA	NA	TGTGCCAGCAAAATGTCGGCAGGGCTAAGCTCCTACGAGCAGTACTTC	CASKMSAGLSSYEQYF
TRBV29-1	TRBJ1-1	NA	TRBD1	TGCAGCGTCAAGGGGGCAACCGCGAACACTGAAGCTTTCTTT	CSVKGATANTEAFF
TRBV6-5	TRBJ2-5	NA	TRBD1	TGTGCCAGCAGTCGGGACAGGGGGCATCCAGAGACCCAGTACTTC	CASSRDRGHPETQYF
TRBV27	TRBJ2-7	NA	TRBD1	TGTGCCAGCAGTTTAGGGACAGGGGGTAGAGAGCAGTACTTC	CASSLGTGGREQYF
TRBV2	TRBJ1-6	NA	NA	TGTGCCACCCGCGGGGACGCCTATAATTCACCCCTCCACTTT	CATRGDAYNSPLHF
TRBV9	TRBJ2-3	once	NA	TGTGCCAGCAGCGTAGAGATCGGACTAAGCACAGATACGCAGTATTTT	CASSVEIGLSTDTQYF
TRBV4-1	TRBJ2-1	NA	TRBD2	TGCGCCAGCAGCTTACTACCCCGACTAGCGGACAATGAGCAGTTCTTC	CASSLLPRLADNEQFF
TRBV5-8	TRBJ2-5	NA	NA	TGTGCCAGCAGTCTCCCCCCGGGGTCCCAGTACTTC	CASSLPPGSQYF
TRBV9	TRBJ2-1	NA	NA	TGTGCCAGCAGCGTAGACGGTCTATTAGCCAATGAGCAGTTCTTC	CASSVDGLLANEQFF
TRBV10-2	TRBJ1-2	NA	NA	TGCGCCAGCAACGAACAGGGATTTACGGGCTACACCTTC	CASNEQGFTGYTF
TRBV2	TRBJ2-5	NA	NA	TGTGCCAGCAGGCCTCCGTCGTGGCCACAAGAGACCCAGTACTTC	CASRPPSWPQETQYF
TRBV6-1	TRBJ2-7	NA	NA	TGTGCCAGCAGCCCCGGGATGTCCTACGAGCAGTACTTC	CASSPGMSYEQYF
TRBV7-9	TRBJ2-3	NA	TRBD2	TGTGCCAGCAGTCTGACTAGCGGGGACACAGATACGCAGTATTTT	CASSLTSGDTDTQYF
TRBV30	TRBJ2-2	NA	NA	TGTGCCTGGAGTATCCTAGTTACCGGGGAGCTGTTTTTT	CAWSILVTGELFF
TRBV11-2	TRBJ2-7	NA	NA	TGTGCCAGCAGCCCACCGGCGGGGGAGCAGTACTTC	CASSPPAGEQYF
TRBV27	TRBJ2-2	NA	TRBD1	TGTGCCAGCAGTTGGCGGACAGGGGGTACCGGGGAGCTGTTTTTT	CASSWRTGGTGELFF
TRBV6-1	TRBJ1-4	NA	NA	TGTGCCAGCCATACTGGGGCGGATGAAAAACTGTTTTTT	CASHTGADEKLFF
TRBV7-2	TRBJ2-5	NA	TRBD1	TGTGCCAGCAGCTCCTGGACAGGGGGCGAAGAGACCCAGTACTTC	CASSSWTGGEETQYF
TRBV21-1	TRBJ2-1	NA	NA	TGTGCCAGCAGCAAAGCCCCACTAGCGCTAATCTACAATGAGCAGTTCTTC	CASSKAPLALIYNEQFF
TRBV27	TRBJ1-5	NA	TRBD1	TGTGCCAGCAGTCCGAAATTCCCGGGACAGGGGGGCAATCAGCCCCAGCATTTT	CASSPKFPGQGGNQPQHF
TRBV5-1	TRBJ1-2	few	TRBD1	TGCGCCAGCAGTTACAATGACAGGGCGTTTGGCTACACCTTC	CASSYNDRAFGYTF
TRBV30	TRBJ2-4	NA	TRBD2	TGTGCCTGGAGTGTACTTTCGTCGCGGGAGGGGTCCGTCATTCAGTACTTC	CAWSVLSSREGSVIQYF